Listed below are T cell receptor beta chains from one sample, sequenced in a study of cytomegalovirus exposure and HLA in healthy donors. Measured with immunoSEQ multiplex PCR; TCRdb has only the in-frame clones, and not every one. This table holds about 200,000 clones, 83% found once. The sequenced material came from PBMCs. Receptors were obtained from a man in his forties in good health and CMV-seropositive. The CDR3 runs from the conserved cysteine through the conserved F or W. D genes are given only for firm matches. Rows may omit the clone size; those that give it use once, few, many or a size class.

d_gene,j_gene,abundance,v_gene,CDR3nt,CDR3aa
NA,TRBJ2-3,NA,TRBV12-5,TGTGCTAGTGTTTTCGGCACAGATACGCAGTATTTT,CASVFGTDTQYF
NA,TRBJ1-2,NA,TRBV21-1,TGTGCCAGCAGCCCGCGGGGAAGGGGTAAGGACTATGGCTACACCTTC,CASSPRGRGKDYGYTF
TRBD2,TRBJ2-1,NA,TRBV5-1,TGCGCCAGCAGCCCCGGACTAGCGGGGGCGTACAATGAGCAGTTCTTC,CASSPGLAGAYNEQFF
NA,TRBJ1-3,once,TRBV10-3,TGTGCCATCAGCGGGGAAGGAACCTCTGGAAACACCATATATTTT,CAISGEGTSGNTIYF
NA,TRBJ1-2,NA,TRBV6-1,TGTGCCGTACTAATGGACACCTTCTATGGCTACACCTTC,CAVLMDTFYGYTF
NA,TRBJ1-2,NA,TRBV14,TGTGCCAGCAGCCAAGTCGCCCGCCCGGATGGCTACACCTTC,CASSQVARPDGYTF
NA,TRBJ2-7,NA,TRBV18,TGTGCCAGCTCACCCACGCGACCAGGCATATACGAGCAGTACTTC,CASSPTRPGIYEQYF
NA,TRBJ2-1,NA,TRBV6-1,TGTGCCAGCAGTGCTGGACTCAACTCCCTCAGGTTCTTC,CASSAGLNSLRFF
TRBD2,TRBJ2-2,NA,TRBV9,TGTGCCAGCAGCGTAGGGAGCGGGAGCCCCGGGGAGCTGTTTTTT,CASSVGSGSPGELFF
TRBD1,TRBJ1-2,NA,TRBV9,TGTGCCAGCAGCGCCGGACAGGGGGCCTACTATGGCTACACCTTC,CASSAGQGAYYGYTF
TRBD2,TRBJ2-5,NA,TRBV5-1,TGCGCCAGCAGCTTGGCTAGCGGGGAGACCCAGTACTTC,CASSLASGETQYF
TRBD2,TRBJ2-3,once,TRBV7-2,TGTGCCAGCAGCCCGGTAGCGGGAACAGATACGCAGTATTTT,CASSPVAGTDTQYF
TRBD1,TRBJ1-5,NA,TRBV5-1,TGCGCCAGCAGCATCACAGGGGGTTATCAGCCCCAGCATTTT,CASSITGGYQPQHF
TRBD2,TRBJ2-1,NA,TRBV5-1,TGCGCCAGCAGCTTGATGGCGGGGAGGGGTTACAATGAGCAGTTCTTC,CASSLMAGRGYNEQFF
NA,TRBJ1-1,NA,TRBV9,TGTGCCAGCAGCGTAGGATATCAGGGGCCAACCACTGAAGCTTTCTTT,CASSVGYQGPTTEAFF
NA,TRBJ2-1,few,TRBV9,TGTGCCAGCAGCGTACTGACTTACAATGAGCAGTTCTTC,CASSVLTYNEQFF
NA,TRBJ2-7,NA,TRBV21-1,TGTGCCAGCAGCAAAGTCCCACTAGCGGGAGGGCCGAGATCCTACGAGCAGTACTTC,CASSKVPLAGGPRSYEQYF
NA,TRBJ2-1,NA,TRBV6-5,TGTGCCAGCAGTTACTCCGGGCAGGGCAAGTTCTTC,CASSYSGQGKFF
TRBD1,TRBJ2-5,NA,TRBV4-2,TGTGCCAGCAGCCGGAGAGAACAGGGGGCAATCGGGGAGACCCAGTACTTC,CASSRREQGAIGETQYF
NA,TRBJ1-4,NA,TRBV19,TGTGCCACCTCGGACAGAGTTAATGAAAAACTGTTTTTT,CATSDRVNEKLFF
NA,TRBJ2-2,NA,TRBV5-4,TGTGCCAGCAGCGCGGGACAGCGGGGGACCGGGGAGCTGTTTTTT,CASSAGQRGTGELFF
TRBD1,TRBJ1-1,NA,TRBV5-4,TGTGCCAGCAGCCCGAGACAGGGGAGGACTGAAGCTTTCTTT,CASSPRQGRTEAFF